The rows below give T cell receptor beta chains drawn from one sample of a study of OX40 agonist ivuxolimab in advanced cancers. Libraries were prepared by immunoSEQ multiplex PCR; TCRdb keeps only in-frame clonotypes and omits some of them. Of about 80,000 clones listed, approximately 86% were seen once; the top ten hold less than 2.5%. The input for sequencing was CD4+ or CD8+ T cells sorted from blood, taken in a trial of the OX40 agonist ivuxolimab. All receptors come from an adult with an advanced solid tumor such as melanoma, head and neck, liver or kidney cancer. The CDR3 runs from the conserved cysteine through the conserved F or W. The D gene is left open where the match is weak. Not all rows give a size; the values are once, few, many and, for expanded clones, a class.

j_call: TRBJ1-2
d_call: .
v_call: TRBV5-8
clone_size: .
cdr3_nt: TGTGCCAGCAGCTTACAGGGTCGATCTAACTATGGCTACACCTTC
cdr3_aa: CASSLQGRSNYGYTF

j_call: TRBJ2-5
d_call: .
v_call: TRBV25-1
clone_size: once
cdr3_nt: TGTGCCAGCAGTGAAAGAGCGGGCGGGTTAAAGACCCAGTACTTC
cdr3_aa: CASSERAGGLKTQYF

j_call: TRBJ2-1
d_call: .
v_call: TRBV5-5
clone_size: .
cdr3_nt: TGTGCCAGCAGCTTTGGGGACATCTCCTACAATGAGCAGTTCTTC
cdr3_aa: CASSFGDISYNEQFF

j_call: TRBJ2-7
d_call: .
v_call: TRBV5-4
clone_size: .
cdr3_nt: TGTGCCAGCAGTTCCCGGTCGAGGACCAGCTACGAGCAGTACTTC
cdr3_aa: CASSSRSRTSYEQYF

j_call: TRBJ2-1
d_call: .
v_call: TRBV4-1
clone_size: .
cdr3_nt: TGCGCCAGCAGCCAATTACCCACGGGGAGCTACAATGAGCAGTTCTTC
cdr3_aa: CASSQLPTGSYNEQFF

j_call: TRBJ2-5
d_call: TRBD2
v_call: TRBV5-6
clone_size: .
cdr3_nt: TGTGCCAGCAGCTATCAGGGACTAGTACAGCAAGAGACCCAGTACTTC
cdr3_aa: CASSYQGLVQQETQYF

j_call: TRBJ2-1
d_call: TRBD2
v_call: TRBV2
clone_size: once
cdr3_nt: TGTGCCAGCAGAAGACTAGCGGGAGGGATCCGATACAATGAGCAGTTCTTC
cdr3_aa: CASRRLAGGIRYNEQFF

j_call: TRBJ2-5
d_call: TRBD2
v_call: TRBV5-1
clone_size: .
cdr3_nt: TGCGCCAGCAGCTTGTCTAGCGGGGGGGAAGAGACCCAGTACTTC
cdr3_aa: CASSLSSGGEETQYF

j_call: TRBJ2-2
d_call: TRBD1
v_call: TRBV27
clone_size: .
cdr3_nt: TGTGCCAGCAGTCCACTCACCGGGACAGGGGACACCGGGGAGCTGTTTTTT
cdr3_aa: CASSPLTGTGDTGELFF

j_call: TRBJ2-7
d_call: TRBD1
v_call: TRBV27
clone_size: .
cdr3_nt: TGTGCCAGCAGTTTAAGGGACAGGGGCGAGCAGTACTTC
cdr3_aa: CASSLRDRGEQYF

j_call: TRBJ1-5
d_call: .
v_call: TRBV7-6
clone_size: .
cdr3_nt: TGTGCCAGCAGCTTGGGTCCTGGTCAGCCCCAGCATTTT
cdr3_aa: CASSLGPGQPQHF

j_call: TRBJ1-1
d_call: TRBD1
v_call: TRBV11-2
clone_size: .
cdr3_nt: TGTGCCAGCAGCGTAACAGGGGGCTTTATGAACACTGAAGCTTTCTTT
cdr3_aa: CASSVTGGFMNTEAFF

j_call: TRBJ2-3
d_call: .
v_call: TRBV5-4
clone_size: .
cdr3_nt: TGTGCCAGCAGCTTAGGGGGGAGGAGCACAGATACGCAGTATTTT
cdr3_aa: CASSLGGRSTDTQYF

j_call: TRBJ2-1
d_call: TRBD2
v_call: TRBV11-1
clone_size: .
cdr3_nt: TGTGCCAGCAGCGAGACGGGGGGGGCCCTTGTTAGGGAGTTCTTC
cdr3_aa: CASSETGGALVREFF

j_call: TRBJ2-5
d_call: TRBD1
v_call: TRBV6-5
clone_size: .
cdr3_nt: TGTGCCAGCAGTTTCGGGACAGGGAGACAGACCCAGTACTTC
cdr3_aa: CASSFGTGRQTQYF

j_call: TRBJ2-1
d_call: TRBD2
v_call: TRBV7-9
clone_size: once
cdr3_nt: TGTGCCAGCAGCCCACTAGCGGGAGTCTACAATGAGCAGTTCTTC
cdr3_aa: CASSPLAGVYNEQFF

j_call: TRBJ2-5
d_call: TRBD2
v_call: TRBV6-5
clone_size: .
cdr3_nt: TGTGCCAGCAGTTACTCGGGAGGGCGCGGGGAGACCCAGTACTTC
cdr3_aa: CASSYSGGRGETQYF

j_call: TRBJ2-1
d_call: .
v_call: TRBV6-5
clone_size: .
cdr3_nt: TGTGCCAGCAGCCGGGACAACAATGAGCAGTTCTTC
cdr3_aa: CASSRDNNEQFF

j_call: TRBJ2-7
d_call: .
v_call: TRBV6-6
clone_size: .
cdr3_nt: TGTGCCAGTCGGGACGCAAGCTCCTACGAGCAGTACTTC
cdr3_aa: CASRDASSYEQYF

j_call: TRBJ2-5
d_call: .
v_call: TRBV29-1
clone_size: .
cdr3_nt: TGCAGCGTTTTCGGCCAAGAGACCCAGTACTTC
cdr3_aa: CSVFGQETQYF

j_call: TRBJ1-1
d_call: .
v_call: TRBV6-6
clone_size: .
cdr3_nt: TGTGCCAGCAGTTACGGCTACAGGAACACTGAAGCTTTCTTT
cdr3_aa: CASSYGYRNTEAFF

j_call: TRBJ1-1
d_call: .
v_call: TRBV4-2
clone_size: few
cdr3_nt: TGTGCCAGCAGCCAAGGTAACACTGAAGCTTTCTTT
cdr3_aa: CASSQGNTEAFF

j_call: TRBJ2-5
d_call: TRBD2
v_call: TRBV7-8
clone_size: .
cdr3_nt: TGTGCCAGCAGCTTAGATCGGACTAGCGGACAAGAGACCCAGTACTTC
cdr3_aa: CASSLDRTSGQETQYF

j_call: TRBJ2-5
d_call: TRBD1
v_call: TRBV7-2
clone_size: .
cdr3_nt: TGTGCCAGCAGCTATGGGACAGTGGGCGGGACCCAGTACTTC
cdr3_aa: CASSYGTVGGTQYF

j_call: TRBJ1-1
d_call: .
v_call: TRBV6-6
clone_size: .
cdr3_nt: TGTGCCAGCGGGGAATTCCGGGGCAATGAAGCTTTCTTT
cdr3_aa: CASGEFRGNEAFF

j_call: TRBJ1-1
d_call: .
v_call: TRBV7-9
clone_size: few
cdr3_nt: TGTGCCAGCAACAAAGGGGGGGGTCGGAAGAACACTGAAGCTTTCTTT
cdr3_aa: CASNKGGGRKNTEAFF

j_call: TRBJ2-1
d_call: TRBD2
v_call: TRBV27
clone_size: .
cdr3_nt: TGTGCCAGCAGTTTATCTCCGGGGGGCGGGAGGGCCAATGAGCAGTTCTTC
cdr3_aa: CASSLSPGGGRANEQFF

j_call: TRBJ2-7
d_call: .
v_call: TRBV6-5
clone_size: .
cdr3_nt: TGTGCCGTCCGAGCCCCCTACGAGCAGTACTTC
cdr3_aa: CAVRAPYEQYF

j_call: TRBJ2-7
d_call: .
v_call: TRBV6-6
clone_size: .
cdr3_nt: TGTGCCAGTGGGGAGGGGGCGCTTTTCGAGCAGTACTTC
cdr3_aa: CASGEGALFEQYF

j_call: TRBJ2-6
d_call: .
v_call: TRBV29-1
clone_size: .
cdr3_nt: TGCAGCGTTGGGACACCGGACAGCTCTGGGGCCAACGTCCTGACTTTC
cdr3_aa: CSVGTPDSSGANVLTF

j_call: TRBJ1-2
d_call: .
v_call: TRBV7-3
clone_size: .
cdr3_nt: TGTGCCAGCAGTTTATCCCCGGGGGCTGGCGGCTACACCTTC
cdr3_aa: CASSLSPGAGGYTF

j_call: TRBJ2-3
d_call: .
v_call: TRBV5-1
clone_size: .
cdr3_nt: TGCGCCAGCAGCCCTAGTGTCCTTGCCGTAAGCACAGATACGCAGTATTTT
cdr3_aa: CASSPSVLAVSTDTQYF

j_call: TRBJ1-5
d_call: .
v_call: TRBV2
clone_size: .
cdr3_nt: TGTGCCAGCAGTCTCGGGACATCGAACTATCAGCCCCAGCATTTT
cdr3_aa: CASSLGTSNYQPQHF

j_call: TRBJ2-7
d_call: .
v_call: TRBV5-8
clone_size: .
cdr3_nt: TGTGCCAGCAGCGCCGGACACTTTTCCATCGAGCAGTACTTC
cdr3_aa: CASSAGHFSIEQYF

j_call: TRBJ2-7
d_call: .
v_call: TRBV7-8
clone_size: .
cdr3_nt: TGTGCCAGCAGCTTAGGTGACAGGATCTACGAGCAGTACTTC
cdr3_aa: CASSLGDRIYEQYF

j_call: TRBJ1-3
d_call: .
v_call: TRBV28
clone_size: .
cdr3_nt: TGTGCCAGCAGCCACGGCCCGCCCGATGATGGAAACACCATATATTTT
cdr3_aa: CASSHGPPDDGNTIYF

j_call: TRBJ1-4
d_call: .
v_call: TRBV30
clone_size: few
cdr3_nt: TGTGCCTGGAGTGTACGGAGGAAAACTAATGAAAAACTGTTTTTT
cdr3_aa: CAWSVRRKTNEKLFF

j_call: TRBJ1-2
d_call: .
v_call: TRBV9
clone_size: .
cdr3_nt: TGTGCCAGCAGCGTAGGAACAGACAGAAGCTATGGCTACACCTTC
cdr3_aa: CASSVGTDRSYGYTF

j_call: TRBJ2-2
d_call: .
v_call: TRBV9
clone_size: few
cdr3_nt: TGTGCCAGCAGCGGCCCCTGGGGTAGCCGCACCGGGGAGCTGTTTTTT
cdr3_aa: CASSGPWGSRTGELFF